One sample yielded the 14 T cell receptor beta chains listed below, sequenced in a study of vaccination and CD4 T cells after COVID-19. Noted treatment: 10-day PBMC culture with coronavirus spike peptide pools or control peptides (ViraFEST assay). Oncomine TCR Beta short-read sequencing was applied to DNA from cultured CD4+ T cells. TCRdb used MiXCR to reprocess the PCR reads, holding one entry per CDR3 protein. The data show roughly 18,000 distinct CDR3 sequences, with about 53% seen just once and around 16% held by the top ten. No antigens are known for them. Sequences were obtained from CD4+ T cells from blood, cultured in vitro. The source is a human donor who had recovered from COVID-19.

The chain carries TRBV20-1 and TRBJ2-3; D gene uncertain. Trimming removed 2 bases at V and 4 bases at J, with 13 bases between. Germline-derived CDR1 and CDR2 are DFQATT and SNEGSKA (reference sequence). The CDR3 loop spans 14 amino acids. CDR3 in DNA: TGCAGTGCTAGATACGGTCCGGATTCAGATACGCAGTATTTT. It is translated as CSARYGPDSDTQYF.

V and J are TRBV20-1 and TRBJ1-2; 9 bases are shared with TRBD1. CDR1 and CDR2 (germline): DFQATT, SNEGSKA (reference sequence). The trim removed 4 bases at V and 1 base at J, leaving 4 bases unmatched. This CDR3 comprises 14 residues. The CDR3 spells CSAMTGGGNYGYTF. CDR3 DNA: TGCAGTGCTATGACAGGGGGAGGTAACTATGGCTACACCTTC.

The CDR3 DNA reads TGTGCCAGTAGCAAAAACCGGGGAAGCTCCTACGAGCAGTACTTC. Its translation: CASSKNRGSSYEQYF. V is TRBV19 and J is TRBJ2-7, with D possibly being TRBD2 (5 bases). Per germline, CDR1 LNHDA and CDR2 SQIVND (reference sequence). Trimming removed 6 bases at V and 0 bases at J, with 15 bases between. The CDR3 runs to 15 residues.

This clonotype was seen only a few times. The CDR3 coding sequence is TGTGCCAGCAGTGACTTAGGAATGGGGGGTACGGGGCCCCTCCACTTT. It is translated as CASSDLGMGGTGPLHF. The rearrangement joins TRBV25-1 to TRBJ1-6; D possibly corresponds to TRBD1 (5 bases). V lost 3 bases, J lost 13 bases, and 22 bases lay in between. The length of the CDR3 is 16 residues. Germline V gene sequence: CDR1 MGHDK, CDR2 SYGVNS.

This chain uses TRBV5-4 with TRBJ2-5, with 9 bases fitting TRBD2. The junction had 12 bases not matched to a gene; V was cut back by 4 bases and J by 2 bases. This CDR3 contains 17 residues. CDR1 and CDR2 from the germline V gene are SGHNT and YYREEE (reference sequence). This chain's CDR3 is CASSPIARGGYQETQYF. The DNA for the CDR3 is TGTGCCAGCAGCCCCATTGCGCGGGGGGGATATCAAGAGACCCAGTACTTC. Based on the CDR3 plus reference TRBV5-4 and TRBJ2-5, the full variable domain is ETGVTQSPTHLIKTRGQQVTLRCSSQSGHNTVSWYQQALGQGPQFIFQYYREEENGRGNFPPRFSGLQFPNYSSELNVNALELDDSALYLCASSPIARGGYQETQYFGPGTRLLVL.

CDR3 residues: CASSAGTGRNTGELFF. DNA of the CDR3: TGTGCCAGCAGCGCCGGGACAGGGAGAAACACCGGGGAGCTGTTTTTT. The chain employs TRBV21-1 and TRBJ2-2; whether TRBD1, the table's D call, matches the DNA was not checked. TRBV21-1 is listed as a pseudogene. CDR3 length: 16 residues.

The chain uses TRBV5-4 and TRBJ1-2, with no clear D. Looked up from germline, CDR1 is SGHNT and CDR2 is YYREEE (reference sequence). The CDR3 sequence is 14 residues long. V lost 0 bases to trimming and J lost 0 bases, with 6 bases between them. The chain's CDR3 is CASSLDPANYGYTF. The CDR3 region has the DNA TGTGCCAGCAGCTTGGATCCTGCTAACTATGGCTACACCTTC.

This clonotype has a handful of counts. The chain combines TRBV12-3 or TRBV12-4 with TRBJ2-5, with D perhaps being TRBD1 or TRBD2 (6 bases each). V was cut by 6 bases and J by 4 bases, with 18 bases left in between. This CDR3 comprises 15 residues. The CDR3 is CASSPQHGGGETQYF. The CDR3 DNA is TGTGCCAGCAGCCCCCAGCACGGAGGGGGAGAGACCCAGTACTTC.

The rearrangement links TRBV12-3 or TRBV12-4 to TRBJ1-2; no firm D call. With 3 bases removed from V and 8 bases from J, the gap between germline ends came to 10 bases. The CDR3 is 12 residues long. CDR3 bases: TGTGCCAGCAGTTTCAGACCCGTGGGCTACACCTTC. Amino acids: CASSFRPVGYTF.

J is TRBJ1-1 and V is TRBV27; weak D call: TRBD1 (5 bases). CDR3 length: 19 residues. The V gene lost 8 bases and the J gene lost 1 base, with 29 bases spanning the gap. Per germline, CDR1 MNHEY and CDR2 SMNVEV (reference sequence). CDR3 region: CASLSTPGQLGTANTEAFF. The CDR3 DNA reads TGTGCCAGCCTCTCGACCCCTGGGCAGTTAGGGACGGCGAACACTGAAGCTTTCTTT.

This clonotype turned up a few times. The V call is TRBV6-1, the J call TRBJ1-1, with D tentatively TRBD1 (6 bases). CDR3 length: 15 amino acids. In germline, CDR1 is MNHNS, CDR2 SASEGT. V lost 8 bases and J lost 1, with 17 bases in between. The CDR3 sequence: CASVGHQTGNTEAFF. The CDR3 DNA follows: TGTGCCAGCGTAGGCCACCAGACAGGGAACACTGAAGCTTTCTTT.

This clonotype was picked up one time. The chain employs TRBV20-1 and TRBJ1-3, with 9 nucleotides matching TRBD1. CDR1 DFQATT and CDR2 SNEGSKA come from the germline V gene (reference sequence). This CDR3 has 18 amino acids. V gave up 5 bases and J gave up 2 bases; unmatched junction bases: 16. CDR3 sequence (DNA): TGCAGTGCTCTAGCGGTCCCCGGGACAGGGACGACTGGAAACACCATATATTTT. It codes for CSALAVPGTGTTGNTIYF.

The chain has TRBV5-4 and TRBJ1-2, with D possibly matching TRBD1 (6 bases). CDR1 and CDR2 from the germline V gene are SGHNT and YYREEE (reference sequence). The CDR3 consists of 12 residues. V lost 3 bases to trimming and J lost 7 bases, with 10 bases between them. CDR3 sequence: CASSWGTSGYTF. The CDR3 region has the DNA TGTGCCAGCAGCTGGGGGACAAGTGGCTACACCTTC.

The CDR3 is CASSFRPGLASTYEQYF. As DNA, the CDR3 is TGTGCCAGCAGCTTTAGGCCGGGACTAGCGTCAACTTACGAGCAGTACTTC. The chain is built from TRBV7-8 and TRBJ2-7; TRBD2 matches at 10 bases. Germline CDR1 SGHVS, CDR2 FQNEAQ. This CDR3 comprises 17 residues. Trimming removed 3 bases from V and 4 bases from J; junction bases left unmatched: 12.